Reported below is one T cell receptor (beta chain). These data originate in a study of blood T cell repertoires in COVID-19. Data came from immunoSEQ multiplex PCR; TCRdb stores just in-frame clones and leaves some out. The table includes a few hundred thousand clones, around 84% detected once. Germline CDR1 and CDR2: MNHEY and SVGAGI. The CDR3 is 16 residues long. The V gene lost 2 bases and the J gene lost 8 bases, with 18 bases spanning the gap. V and J are TRBV6-5 and TRBJ1-4; D is unresolved. Sequencing used peripheral blood. This sequence was found in a man aged 35 to 55 with acute or convalescent COVID-19. The DNA of the CDR3 is TGTGCCAGCAGTTACGAGGCGGCGCAACTAGGGGAAAAACTGTTTTTT. The encoded protein is CASSYEAAQLGEKLFF.